Presented here are 9 T cell receptor beta chains from one specimen sequenced in a study of spatial heterogeneity in lung cancer. TCRdb independently ran MiXCR on the 5' RACE reads; one entry per CDR3 protein. The data contain more than 75,000 distinct CDR3 sequences, 19% of them singletons. The sample's time point: blood at routine non-recurrence follow-up after resection. The source material was PBMCs, sampled at follow-up. The source of these receptors is a male donor with early-stage non-small cell lung cancer.

The chain carries TRBV20-1 and TRBJ2-3, with 8 bases matching TRBD2. The CDR3 extends over 13 amino acids. V lost 3 bases to trimming and J lost 4 bases; unmatched junction nucleotides: 3. CDR1 is DFQATT and CDR2 is SNEGSKA in the germline V gene (reference sequence). Here the CDR3 reads CSASGGAADTQYF. The CDR3 DNA reads as TGCAGTGCTAGCGGGGGGGCCGCAGATACGCAGTATTTT.

The chain couples TRBV20-1 to TRBJ2-7; D call uncertain. This CDR3 has 12 residues. CDR1 is DFQATT, CDR2 SNEGSKA, per germline (reference sequence). The V and J ends lost 6 bases and 1 base respectively, with 10 bases between them. In DNA form, the CDR3 reads TGCAGTGCCGCGACTGATTCCTACGAGCAGTACTTC. Protein sequence: CSAATDSYEQYF.

The CDR3 region is CASQGSIYEQYF. In DNA, the CDR3 is TGTGCCAGCCAGGGGAGTATCTACGAGCAGTACTTC. V is TRBV19 and J is TRBJ2-7; a possible D gene is TRBD1 (6 bases). CDR3 length equals 12 residues. V was trimmed by 9 bases and J by 3 bases, leaving 12 bases between them. From germline, CDR1 is LNHDA and CDR2 SQIVND (reference sequence). The whole variable domain, remainder taken from reference TRBV19 and TRBJ2-7, is DGGITQSPKYLFRKEGQNVTLSCEQNLNHDAMYWYRQDPGQGLRLIYYSQIVNDFQKGDIAEGYSVSREKKESFPLTVTSAQKNPTAFYLCASQGSIYEQYFGPGTRLTVT.

The table lists this clonotype with many counts. V is TRBV5-1 and J is TRBJ2-3; 9 bases map to TRBD1. Germline-derived CDR1 and CDR2 are SGHRS and YFSETQ. CDR3 length: 15 amino acids. V lost 3 bases and J lost 3; bases outside the gene matches: 5. CDR3 in DNA: TGCGCCAGCAGCTGGGGGGACAGGGCGACAGATACGCAGTATTTT. Protein product: CASSWGDRATDTQYF.

The chain couples TRBV7-2 to TRBJ1-2; D ambiguous. V lost 1 base to trimming and J lost 4 bases, with 13 bases between them. Germline CDR1 and CDR2: SGHTA and FQGNSA. CDR3 size: 15 residues. As DNA, the CDR3 is TGTGCCAGCAGCTTAGGGGAAGGGTATGGCTATGGCTACACCTTC. It is translated as CASSLGEGYGYGYTF.

This chain links TRBV12-3 or TRBV12-4 with TRBJ1-5; TRBD1 might be the D (5 bases). Trimming left V 8 bases short and J 0 bases short, with 14 bases between. The CDR3 has 15 amino acids. CDR3 loop: CASGRSQGSNQPQHF. CDR3 nucleotide sequence: TGTGCCAGCGGGAGGTCTCAGGGTAGCAATCAGCCCCAGCATTTT.

The chain carries TRBV7-9 and TRBJ2-5; 8 bases fit TRBD2. Germline lookup yields CDR1 SEHNR and CDR2 FQNEAQ (reference sequence). V trimming: 3 bases; J trimming: 4 bases; junction bases outside the gene matches: 10. The CDR3 loop spans 16 amino acids. Written as DNA, the CDR3 is TGTGCCAGCAGCTTTAGGGAGGCGGGAGGCGGAGAGACCCAGTACTTC. Residues: CASSFREAGGGETQYF. The full variable domain, completed using reference TRBV7-9 and TRBJ2-5, is DTGVSQNPRHKITKRGQNVTFRCDPISEHNRLYWYRQTLGQGPEFLTYFQNEAQLEKSRLLSDRFSAERPKGSFSTLEIQRTEQGDSAMYLCASSFREAGGGETQYFGPGTRLLVL.

The table lists this clonotype with a few counts. This chain uses TRBV20-1 with TRBJ2-7, with 7 nucleotides matching TRBD2. Germline-derived CDR1 and CDR2 are DFQATT and SNEGSKA (reference sequence). J was trimmed by 4 bases and V by 5 bases; bases with no gene match: 11. There are 14 residues in the CDR3. The CDR3 loop reads CSAYQTGGGYEQYF. CDR3 nucleotide sequence: TGCAGTGCTTACCAGACTGGCGGGGGATACGAGCAGTACTTC.

This clonotype was seen a handful of times. The chain combines TRBV12-3 or TRBV12-4 with TRBJ1-1; possibly TRBD1 for D (5 bases). This CDR3 is built from 14 residues. The ends were cut back, 6 bases at V and 0 bases at J, with 11 bases in the middle. In DNA, the CDR3 is TGTGCCAGCAGACCGGGACGGGTGAACACTGAAGCTTTCTTT. The encoded protein is CASRPGRVNTEAFF.